The 22 T cell receptor beta chains below all came from one sample that was sequenced in a study of control samples from healthy donors and cancer patients. Here immunoSEQ multiplex PCR was the method, and the copy in TCRdb shows in-frame clones only, minus some. This table has over 100,000 clones, approximately 89% appearing once. The sample taken for sequencing was blood. Every receptor here comes from a man aged 35 to 55 in good health.

J is TRBJ2-3 and V is TRBV24-1; 8 nucleotides align to TRBD1. V was pared by 9 bases and J by 4 bases, with 11 bases of the junction left unmatched. From germline, CDR1 is KGHDR and CDR2 SFDVKD. The CDR3 spans 15 residues. The DNA of the CDR3 is TGTGCCACCTCCGCCAGGGGGCGTAGCGCAGATACGCAGTATTTT. Residues: CATSARGRSADTQYF.

The chain uses TRBV6-6 and TRBJ2-3, with 10 bases aligning to TRBD2. J was trimmed by 0 bases and V by 7 bases; bases with no gene match: 7. This CDR3 has 16 amino acids. From germline, CDR1 is MNHNY and CDR2 SVGAGI (reference sequence). The CDR3 reads CASMLAGGYSTDTQYF. DNA for the CDR3: TGTGCCAGCATGTTAGCGGGGGGCTATAGCACAGATACGCAGTATTTT.

The V call is TRBV12-3 or TRBV12-4, the J call TRBJ1-3; D ambiguous. V lost 6 bases and J lost 11, with 11 bases in between. There are 11 residues in the CDR3. The CDR3 DNA is TGTGCCAGCAGGGTGTTTGGGGCCATATATTTT. This encodes CASRVFGAIYF.

In its sample, this clone was seen once. The chain recombines TRBV19 with TRBJ1-6; TRBD1 aligns across 8 bases. Germline CDR1 is LNHDA and CDR2 is SQIVND (reference sequence). The CDR3 extends over 16 amino acids. The V gene end was trimmed by 5 bases and the J gene end by 7 bases; junction bases not matched to a gene: 10. CDR3 bases: TGTGCCAGTAGTGAAATCGACAGGGGCCAAAATTCACCCCTCCACTTT. This sequence encodes CASSEIDRGQNSPLHF.

The CDR3 region has the DNA TGTGCCAGCAGTCCCACGGGACAACTATACAATGAGCAGTTCTTC. Translation gives CASSPTGQLYNEQFF. The chain uses TRBV27 and TRBJ2-1; a weak D match, TRBD1 (6 bases). The CDR3 runs to 15 residues. CDR1 and CDR2 from the germline V gene are MNHEY and SMNVEV (reference sequence). The germline V and J ends were trimmed by 5 bases and 4 bases, with 15 bases remaining between them.

The CDR3, as DNA: TGTGCCATCAGTGAGAATTCCAGCGGGGGGTCTAGAGATACGCAGTATTTT. Translated: CAISENSSGGSRDTQYF. V usage is TRBV10-3 and J usage is TRBJ2-3; TRBD2 matches 9 bases. The CDR3 has 17 amino acids. V lost 2 bases, J lost 5 bases, and 11 bases stayed unmatched. CDR1 ENHRY and CDR2 SYGVKD come from the germline V gene.

The chain employs TRBV7-8 and TRBJ1-4, with D hard to call. Germline CDR1 is SGHVS and CDR2 is FQNEAQ. V was cut by 0 bases and J by 3 bases, with 8 bases left in between. CDR3 length equals 15 residues. The CDR3 sequence: CASSLAGISNEKLFF. The CDR3, as DNA: TGTGCCAGCAGCTTAGCCGGGATATCTAATGAAAAACTGTTTTTT.

This clone was seen only a few times. The chain joins TRBV9 to TRBJ2-3, with D perhaps matching TRBD2 (6 bases). CDR3 size: 14 residues. Deletions cut 4 bases from V and 12 bases from J, with 21 bases between. CDR1 is SGDLS, CDR2 YYNGEE, per germline. For the CDR3, the DNA is TGTGCCAGCAGCCCCCGACTAGGTGTGGCTTTTCAGTATTTT. This codes for CASSPRLGVAFQYF.

This chain uses TRBV5-8 with TRBJ1-5; D is unresolved. Germline CDR1 is SGHTS and CDR2 is YDEGEE. Trimming stripped 2 bases from V and 6 bases from J, with 15 bases between. The CDR3 spans 15 residues. DNA for the CDR3: TGTGCCAGCAGCTTCGGAATAGCGGAGACTCAGCCCCAGCATTTT. Translating it yields CASSFGIAETQPQHF. The variable domain in full, with the rest retrieved from reference TRBV5-8 and TRBJ1-5, is EAGVTQSPTHLIKTRGQQATLRCSPISGHTSVYWYQQALGLGLQFLLWYDEGEERNRGNFPPRFSGRQFPNYSSELNVNALELEDSALYLCASSFGIAETQPQHFGDGTRLSIL.

The chain joins TRBV2 to TRBJ1-1; D uncertain. CDR3 length equals 11 residues. Germline-derived CDR1 and CDR2 are SNHLY and FYNNEI. V gave up 7 bases and J gave up 3 bases, with 6 bases separating them. CDR3 sequence (DNA): TGTGCCAGCACGGCCGACACTGAAGCTTTCTTT. Protein: CASTADTEAFF.

The V and J genes are TRBV24-1 and TRBJ2-6; 11 nucleotides align to TRBD1. Looked up from germline, CDR1 is KGHDR and CDR2 is SFDVKD. The CDR3 is 18 amino acids. With 5 bases clipped from V and 3 bases from J, the junction kept 8 bases outside the gene matches. DNA for the CDR3: TGTGCCACCAGTGCCCGGGACAGGGGGACCCTTGGGGCCAACGTCCTGACTTTC. It codes for CATSARDRGTLGANVLTF.

The chain joins TRBV5-8 to TRBJ2-1; the D gene is possibly TRBD1 (6 bases). The CDR3 runs 16 residues. Germline CDR1 SGHTS, CDR2 YDEGEE. V was pared by 1 base and J by 0 bases, with 11 bases between. Here the CDR3 reads CASSLHQGSSYNEQFF. The CDR3 nucleotides read TGTGCCAGCAGCTTGCACCAGGGGAGCTCCTACAATGAGCAGTTCTTC.

The CDR3 sequence is CASSGRLAEIYEQYF. CDR3 coding DNA: TGTGCCAGCAGTGGAAGACTAGCGGAGATCTACGAGCAGTACTTC. The V call is TRBV2, the J call TRBJ2-7, with 9 bases that match TRBD2. The V segment lost 4 bases and the J segment 3 bases; nucleotides outside the gene matches: 7. Germline CDR1 and CDR2: SNHLY and FYNNEI. This CDR3 is built from 15 residues.

The chain uses TRBV12-5 and TRBJ1-2; no firm D call. The V end was cut by 4 bases, the J end by 0 bases, with 0 bases between. The CDR3 length is 11 residues. The germline gives CDR1 LGHNT, CDR2 FRNRAP. The CDR3 is CASGSNYGYTF. The CDR3 nucleotides read TGTGCTAGTGGTTCTAACTATGGCTACACCTTC.

The J gene is TRBJ2-2, the V gene TRBV27; the D gene is possibly TRBD1 (6 bases). This CDR3 is built from 16 residues. Trimming cost V 5 bases and J 2 bases, with 15 bases left between them. Germline V gene sequence: CDR1 MNHEY, CDR2 SMNVEV (reference sequence). The CDR3 loop is CASSPPTGGNTGELFF. The CDR3 nucleotides are TGTGCCAGCAGTCCCCCGACAGGAGGAAACACCGGGGAGCTGTTTTTT.

V gene TRBV2 combines with J gene TRBJ2-3, with TRBD2 identical over 7 bases. This CDR3 is 15 amino acids long. CDR1 is SNHLY and CDR2 is FYNNEI in the germline V gene. Losses at the gene ends were 5 bases for V and 4 bases for J; bases not matched to a gene: 9. The CDR3 reads CASSRLSGVSDTQYF. The CDR3 nucleotides are TGTGCCAGCAGTCGACTCAGCGGGGTTTCAGATACGCAGTATTTT.

CDR3 loop: CASSLLGTSGGLNNEQFF. In DNA form, the CDR3 reads TGTGCCAGCAGCTTGCTCGGGACTAGCGGGGGGCTAAACAATGAGCAGTTCTTC. V usage is TRBV11-2 and J usage is TRBJ2-1, with 15 bases aligning to TRBD2. CDR3 length: 18 amino acids. CDR1 is SGHAT and CDR2 is FQNNGV in the germline V gene. The J segment lost 5 bases and the V segment lost 3 bases, leaving 8 bases of the junction unmatched.

V and J are TRBV2 and TRBJ1-1; D may be TRBD1 (5 bases). V gave up 6 bases and J gave up 4 bases, with 18 bases separating them. Germline V gene lookup returns CDR1 SNHLY and CDR2 FYNNEI. This CDR3 is 15 amino acids long. This CDR3 is CASRRNTGGATEAFF. The CDR3 bases are TGTGCCAGCAGACGAAATACAGGAGGAGCCACTGAAGCTTTCTTT.

This chain connects TRBV4-2 to TRBJ2-7; D uncertain. Germline values: CDR1 LGHNA, CDR2 YNFKEQ. CDR3 size: 13 residues. Trimming shortened V by 5 bases and J by 0 bases, and 8 bases separated the two germline ends. The CDR3 DNA reads as TGTGCCAGCAGCGGGTGGGGCTCCTACGAGCAGTACTTC. Translated, it gives CASSGWGSYEQYF.

V and J are TRBV7-9 and TRBJ1-1; D unresolved. V shed 0 bases and J shed 7 bases, with 9 bases lying between them. CDR1 SEHNR and CDR2 FQNEAQ come from the germline V gene (reference sequence). This CDR3 has 13 amino acids. The CDR3 here is CASSLAQGIEAFF. The CDR3 bases are TGTGCCAGCAGCTTAGCGCAAGGGATTGAAGCTTTCTTT.

This clone was detected only a few times. CDR3 nucleotide sequence: TGTGCCAGCAGCGACACCCCAGTGGGCAATCAGCCCCAGCATTTT. Encoded protein: CASSDTPVGNQPQHF. The chain carries TRBV2 and TRBJ1-5; D is uncertain. The CDR3 has 15 amino acids. Per germline, CDR1 SNHLY and CDR2 FYNNEI. Trimming cost V 6 bases and J 2 bases, with 14 bases left between them.

The chain has TRBV5-1 and TRBJ1-4; no clear D gene. This CDR3 region has 15 residues. Between the trimmed V and J ends, which lost 1 base and 0 bases, there was a span of 7 bases. Germline CDR1 and CDR2: SGHRS and YFSETQ. The CDR3 nucleotides read TGCGCCAGCAGCTTGAGTGGGGCAACTAATGAAAAACTGTTTTTT. It specifies CASSLSGATNEKLFF.